Included here is one T cell receptor (beta chain) sequence, with context. These data originate in a study of cytomegalovirus exposure and HLA in healthy donors. Germline-derived CDR1 and CDR2 are MDHEN and SYDVKM. The CDR3 runs 13 residues. V was cut by 6 bases and J by 0 bases, with 9 bases left in between. It was with 60 Vbeta and 13 Jbeta primers that the PCR ran. Data came from immunoSEQ multiplex PCR; TCRdb stores just in-frame clones and leaves some out. The table has some 120,000 clones, 81% seen once; the top ten hold 4%. The genes are TRBV28 and TRBJ2-7; D unresolved. The clonotype originates from a man between 18 and 29 years old in good health and CMV-seropositive. Sample: PBMCs. CDR3 residues: CASSLATSYEQYF. In DNA form, the CDR3 reads TGTGCCAGCAGCCTTGCTACCTCCTACGAGCAGTACTTC. Looking up the rest from reference TRBV28 and TRBJ2-7 gives the full variable domain: DVKVTQSSRYLVKRTGEKVFLECVQDMDHENMFWYRQDPGLGLRLIYFSYDVKMKEKGDIPEGYSVSREKKERFSLILESASTNQTSMYLCASSLATSYEQYFGPGTRLTVT.